The 28 T cell receptor beta chains reported below all come from one sample, sequenced in a study of identical twins. TCRdb ran MiXCR on the 5' RACE reads and lists one entry per CDR3 protein. Altogether under 500,000 distinct CDR3 sequences are present, 13% to 15% being singletons, with the ten largest covering approximately 1%. This sample also appeared in a second study, on yellow fever vaccine responses in identical twins.

The sequencing sample was made of CD4+ T cells sorted from blood. The receptors come from a woman between 18 and 30 years old in good health.

The chain joins TRBV9 to TRBJ2-2; D uncertain. CDR3 length: 16 amino acids. Germline CDR1 reads SGDLS; CDR2 reads YYNGEE. The germline V and J ends were trimmed by 2 bases and 0 bases, with 11 bases remaining between them. CDR3 in DNA: TGTGCCAGCAGCGTCACAGCTTTTGCGAACACCGGGGAGCTGTTTTTT. This translates into CASSVTAFANTGELFF.

The chain joins TRBV29-1 to TRBJ2-7; 9 bases match TRBD1. Germline V gene sequence: CDR1 SQVTM, CDR2 ANQGSEA. The CDR3 is made up of 13 amino acids. V lost 4 bases and J lost 4; bases outside the gene matches: 5. CDR3 sequence: CSVAQGAPYEQYF. As DNA, the CDR3 is TGCAGCGTTGCACAGGGGGCGCCTTACGAGCAGTACTTC.

V is TRBV15 and J is TRBJ2-2; 10 bases line up with TRBD1. CDR1 is LNHNV, CDR2 YYDKDF, per germline (reference sequence). This CDR3 is built from 17 residues. Germline trimming cut 4 bases from V and 4 bases from J; bases unmatched to any gene: 9. The CDR3, as DNA: TGTGCCACCAGCAAGTCCAGACAGGGGGCGGTCACCGGGGAGCTGTTTTTT. Residues: CATSKSRQGAVTGELFF. Looking up the rest from reference TRBV15 and TRBJ2-2 gives the full variable domain: DAMVIQNPRYQVTQFGKPVTLSCSQTLNHNVMYWYQQKSSQAPKLLFHYYDKDFNNEADTPDNFQSRRPNTSFCFLDIRSPGLGDTAMYLCATSKSRQGAVTGELFFGEGSRLTVL.

The sample holds a few counts of this clonotype. V and J are TRBV12-3 or TRBV12-4 and TRBJ2-1; 12 positions match TRBD2. The CDR3 has 17 residues. The J segment lost 5 bases and the V segment lost 3 bases, leaving 8 bases of the junction unmatched. CDR3 bases: TGTGCCAGCAGTTTTCGTCTAGCGGGGGGGCCACACAATGAGCAGTTCTTC. Translated, it gives CASSFRLAGGPHNEQFF.

The CDR3 sequence is CASTSTYTEAFF. The DNA of the CDR3 is TGTGCCAGCACATCCACCTATACTGAAGCTTTCTTT. The chain combines TRBV7-2 with TRBJ1-1; D not certain. Deletions cut 7 bases from V and 5 bases from J, with 11 bases between. The CDR3 runs to 12 residues. Germline V CDR1 and CDR2: SGHTA, FQGNSA.

This clonotype was observed a few times. The genes are TRBV7-9 and TRBJ2-7, with 7 bases that match TRBD1. Germline V lookup: CDR1 SEHNR, CDR2 FQNEAQ (reference sequence). Germline trimming cut 5 bases from V and 0 bases from J; bases unmatched to any gene: 7. The CDR3 is made up of 15 amino acids. CDR3 nucleotides: TGTGCCAGCAGCGAGCCGGGACAGAGCTCCTACGAGCAGTACTTC. Its protein is CASSEPGQSSYEQYF.

Ten or more counts support this clonotype. The chain has TRBV11-2 and TRBJ2-1, with unresolved D. The CDR3 totals 11 residues. Trimming pared 5 bases from V and 5 bases from J, leaving 4 bases between. The V gene's germline CDR1 is SGHAT and CDR2 FQNNGV. CDR3 bases: TGTGCCAGCAGCCTTCACAATGAGCAGTTCTTC. This gives the protein CASSLHNEQFF. Drawing the rest from reference TRBV11-2 and TRBJ2-1, the complete variable domain is EAGVAQSPRYKIIEKRQSVAFWCNPISGHATLYWYQQILGQGPKLLIQFQNNGVVDDSQLPKDRFSAERLKGVDSTLKIQPAKLEDSAVYLCASSLHNEQFFGPGTRLTVL.

This clonotype was recorded many times. The V gene is TRBV20-1, the J gene TRBJ1-1; a possible D gene is TRBD1 (5 bases). Germline V gene data show CDR1 as DFQATT and CDR2 as SNEGSKA (reference sequence). The CDR3 is 13 residues long. V was pared by 3 bases and J by 4 bases, with 12 bases between. The CDR3 DNA follows: TGCAGTGCTAGTTACCTCGGGACCACTGAAGCTTTCTTT. It specifies CSASYLGTTEAFF.

The V gene is TRBV20-1, the J gene TRBJ2-5; a possible D gene is TRBD2 (6 bases). CDR3 length equals 14 residues. V dropped 5 bases and J dropped 4 bases, with 17 bases sitting between them. The germline gives CDR1 DFQATT, CDR2 SNEGSKA (reference sequence). The CDR3 reads CSAAPGLPRETQYF. The CDR3 DNA reads TGCAGTGCTGCACCGGGACTCCCGAGAGAGACCCAGTACTTC.

V is TRBV11-1 and J is TRBJ1-3; D remains unclear. The CDR3 length is 20 residues. V lost 3 bases, J lost 3 bases, and 27 bases lay in between. The germline CDR1 and CDR2 sequences are SGHAT and FQDESV (reference sequence). The CDR3 is CASSLLMSPGSSTFGNTIYF. The CDR3 nucleotides are TGTGCCAGCAGCTTGTTAATGTCCCCGGGCAGCTCAACATTTGGAAACACCATATATTTT. Filled out from reference TRBV11-1 and TRBJ1-3, the complete variable domain reads EAEVAQSPRYKITEKSQAVAFWCDPISGHATLYWYRQILGQGPELLVQFQDESVVDDSQLPKDRFSAERLKGVDSTLKIQPAELGDSAMYLCASSLLMSPGSSTFGNTIYFGEGSWLTVV.

This clonotype was observed a handful of times. V usage is TRBV18 and J usage is TRBJ1-6; D may be TRBD1 (5 bases). Germline values: CDR1 KGHSH, CDR2 LQKENI. V lost 3 bases to trimming and J lost 5 bases, with 11 bases between them. CDR3 length: 15 residues. In nucleotides, the CDR3 is TGTGCCAGCTCACCCTCTAAAGGGGATAATTCACCCCTCCACTTT. Translating it yields CASSPSKGDNSPLHF.

This clonotype appeared a few times. The J gene is TRBJ2-3, the V gene TRBV5-1; D may correspond to TRBD1 or TRBD2 (6 bases each). The CDR3 has 14 residues. CDR1 and CDR2 from the germline V gene are SGHRS and YFSETQ. The V end lost 4 bases, the J end lost 0 bases, and 9 bases lay between the germline ends. CDR3 residues: CASSGGPSTDTQYF. The CDR3 region has the DNA TGCGCCAGCAGCGGGGGGCCCAGCACAGATACGCAGTATTTT.

The gene calls are TRBV6-1 and TRBJ1-2; 11 positions agree with TRBD1. Germline loops: CDR1 MNHNS, CDR2 SASEGT. The ends lost 0 bases at V and 7 bases at J; junction bases unmatched: 10. This CDR3 region has 17 residues. The CDR3 reads CASSEALMPGTGGGYTF. The CDR3 bases are TGTGCCAGCAGTGAAGCACTAATGCCCGGGACAGGGGGTGGCTACACCTTC.

This clonotype was counted only a few times. The V call is TRBV6-1, the J call TRBJ2-7, with 9 bases identical to TRBD1. Looked up from germline, CDR1 is MNHNS and CDR2 is SASEGT. V shed 6 bases and J 5 bases; nucleotides not matched to a gene: 5. The CDR3 has 13 residues. The CDR3 DNA is TGTGCCAGCAGACGACAGGGGGTCCACGAGCAGTACTTC. Protein product: CASRRQGVHEQYF.

There are a few counts of this clonotype. The chain employs TRBV29-1 and TRBJ2-3; possible D gene TRBD1, 6 bases. The CDR3 has 14 residues. CDR1 and CDR2 from the germline V gene are SQVTM and ANQGSEA. V dropped 4 bases and J dropped 3 bases, with 14 bases sitting between them. The CDR3 is CSVVARGGTDTQYF. For the CDR3, the DNA is TGCAGCGTTGTGGCTAGAGGGGGAACAGATACGCAGTATTTT.

This clonotype appeared a few times. This rearrangement joins TRBV3-1 to TRBJ2-1, with D possibly matching TRBD1 (5 bases). The CDR3 contains 16 residues. Trimming removed 0 bases at V and 4 bases at J, with 13 bases between. Germline V CDR1 and CDR2: LGHDT, YNNKEL (reference sequence). The CDR3 sequence: CASSQESGLKYNEQFF. In DNA form, the CDR3 reads TGTGCCAGCAGCCAAGAATCAGGGTTGAAATACAATGAGCAGTTCTTC.

V usage is TRBV20-1 and J usage is TRBJ2-7; 8 positions agree with TRBD1. With V trimmed by 5 bases and J by 3 bases, 12 bases remained unmatched. CDR3 size: 15 residues. The germline V gene encodes CDR1 DFQATT and CDR2 SNEGSKA (reference sequence). CDR3 sequence: CSAVTPRQGNYEQYF. The CDR3 nucleotides read TGCAGTGCTGTCACTCCCAGACAGGGGAACTACGAGCAGTACTTC.

At least ten counts were recorded for this clonotype. In DNA form, the CDR3 reads TGTGCCAGCAGTCCAGGGGGTGTGGGGAATTCACCCCTCCACTTT. It yields the protein CASSPGGVGNSPLHF. The genes are TRBV27 and TRBJ1-6; 7 bases are a match to TRBD1. J gave up 7 bases and V 5 bases, and 8 bases lay outside the gene matches. Germline values: CDR1 MNHEY, CDR2 SMNVEV (reference sequence). The CDR3 extends over 15 amino acids.

This clonotype was seen at least ten times. The chain joins TRBV29-1 to TRBJ2-7; no definite D call. The CDR3 runs 11 residues. Germline V gene data show CDR1 as SQVTM and CDR2 as ANQGSEA. With 2 bases removed from V and 1 base from J, the gap between germline ends came to 3 bases. The CDR3 protein is CSVETSYEQYF. CDR3 bases: TGCAGCGTTGAAACATCCTACGAGCAGTACTTC.

This clonotype was found a few times. The CDR3 here is CSASLPTGGDAGELFF. CDR3 sequence (DNA): TGCAGTGCTAGCCTCCCGACAGGGGGCGATGCCGGGGAGCTGTTTTTT. This rearrangement joins TRBV20-1 to TRBJ2-2; 10 bases are shared with TRBD1. The germline gives CDR1 DFQATT, CDR2 SNEGSKA (reference sequence). Losses at the gene ends were 3 bases for V and 6 bases for J; bases not matched to a gene: 10. The CDR3 loop spans 16 amino acids.

This clonotype appeared a few times. The chain couples TRBV28 to TRBJ2-7; the match to TRBD2 covers 8 bases. The CDR3 totals 14 residues. V lost 6 bases and J lost 5; bases outside the gene matches: 9. CDR1 and CDR2 from the germline V gene are MDHEN and SYDVKM. CDR3 protein: CASSFLSGRNEQYF. In DNA, the CDR3 is TGTGCCAGCAGCTTCCTCAGCGGGAGAAACGAGCAGTACTTC.

This clonotype was counted only a few times. This chain links TRBV5-1 with TRBJ2-3; TRBD1 matches 10 bases. The CDR3 is 18 residues long. V lost 3 bases, J lost 4 bases, and 14 bases stayed unmatched. Germline assignment: CDR1 SGHRS and CDR2 YFSETQ. CDR3 amino acids: CASSSVTGGAVSADTQYF. For the CDR3, the DNA is TGCGCCAGCAGCTCGGTGACAGGGGGCGCCGTTTCGGCAGATACGCAGTATTTT. The variable domain in full, with the rest retrieved from reference TRBV5-1 and TRBJ2-3, is KAGVTQTPRYLIKTRGQQVTLSCSPISGHRSVSWYQQTPGQGLQFLFEYFSETQRNKGNFPGRFSGRQFSNSRSEMNVSTLELGDSALYLCASSSVTGGAVSADTQYFGPGTRLTVL.

This clonotype was observed a handful of times. The CDR3 sequence: CASSNDRGLYNEQFF. The CDR3 bases are TGTGCCAGCAGTAACGACAGGGGTCTTTACAATGAGCAGTTCTTC. V gene TRBV6-4 combines with J gene TRBJ2-1; 8 bases are a match to TRBD1. Germline V gives CDR1 MRHNA, CDR2 SNTAGT. V shed 5 bases, J shed 4 bases, and the junction held 7 bases outside the gene matches. The CDR3 length is 15 residues.

The J gene is TRBJ2-2, the V gene TRBV7-2; D might be TRBD2 (5 bases). This CDR3 comprises 14 residues. Germline CDR1 SGHTA, CDR2 FQGNSA. V was pared by 1 base and J by 7 bases, with 10 bases between. CDR3 in amino acids: CASSLGTRGGELFF. DNA of the CDR3: TGTGCCAGCAGCTTAGGGACCCGGGGCGGGGAGCTGTTTTTT.

This clonotype was seen more than once but under ten times. The V gene is TRBV3-1, the J gene TRBJ2-5, with TRBD2 matching 10 bases. J lost 8 bases, V lost 4 bases, and 10 bases had no gene match. CDR1 and CDR2 (germline): LGHDT, YNNKEL (reference sequence). The CDR3 consists of 15 residues. CDR3 in DNA: TGTGCCAGCAGCCCCCCCCAGCGGGGGGGCCTAACCCAGTACTTC. Protein sequence: CASSPPQRGGLTQYF.

In DNA form, the CDR3 reads TGTGCCAGCAGCCAAGGTAGTAGGGTGGATGAGCAGTTCTTC. It is translated as CASSQGSRVDEQFF. The V gene is TRBV4-2, the J gene TRBJ2-1, with no clear D. Trimming left V 1 base short and J 8 bases short, with 12 bases between. Germline CDR1 is LGHNA and CDR2 is YNFKEQ. This CDR3 contains 14 residues.

This clonotype was seen many times. The chain employs TRBV5-1 and TRBJ2-3; no firm D call. This CDR3 is built from 16 residues. The germline V gene encodes CDR1 SGHRS and CDR2 YFSETQ. The V and J ends lost 4 bases and 1 base respectively, with 16 bases between them. Here the CDR3 reads CASSPSVRLRTDTQYF. CDR3 bases: TGCGCCAGCAGCCCCTCGGTCCGGCTTCGCACAGATACGCAGTATTTT.

In its sample, this clonotype was seen a few times. This sequence joins TRBV6-1 and TRBJ2-1; the D is unclear. Germline V CDR1 and CDR2: MNHNS, SASEGT. With 6 bases removed from V and 9 bases from J, the gap between germline ends came to 15 bases. The CDR3 spans 13 residues. The CDR3 sequence is CASSNTLNGEQFF. CDR3 nucleotide sequence: TGTGCCAGCAGCAATACACTGAACGGTGAGCAGTTCTTC.